The clone carrying this T cell receptor beta chain came up a few times. Its antigen remains unidentified. This sample is drawn from a study of T cell repertoires in cytomegalovirus infection. From the reads, TCRdb called clonotypes with MiXCR, one entry per CDR3 protein. Here the sample spans around 310,000 distinct CDR3 sequences, roughly 28% being singletons. Germline V gives CDR1 SGHTA, CDR2 FQGTGA. This CDR3 has 13 residues. V was clipped by 6 bases and J by 1 base, with 8 bases between them. The source is a human donor in good health (CMV status not recorded). Some clones in this sample may be carry-over from other donors' samples. V is TRBV7-3 and J is TRBJ2-3; D remains ambiguous. This sample comprised cultured PBMCs, obtained from culture after CMV antigen stimulation. CDR3 DNA sequence: TGTGCCAGCAGTTGGAGCGGCACAGATACGCAGTATTTT. Its protein product is CASSWSGTDTQYF.